The clone carrying this T cell receptor beta chain was counted many times. Its antigen is currently unknown. Healthy Caucasians, and only they, were the donors. This entry comes from a study of identical twins. Study results and caveats: There were fewer insertions in abundant cord blood beta clonotypes, but memory repertoires showed no such pattern. Conclusions came from cross-sectional statistical analysis, not from following the same donors.

TCRdb used MiXCR to reprocess the 5' RACE reads, holding one entry per CDR3 protein. The sample includes a few hundred thousand distinct CDR3 sequences, 9.5% to 15% of them seen just once. The junction had 1 base not matched to a gene; V was cut back by 9 bases and J by 5 bases. This CDR3 region has 12 residues. These records were also assigned to another study, of yellow fever vaccine responses in identical twins.

The V call is TRBV12-3 or TRBV12-4, the J call TRBJ2-2; TRBD2 matches 9 bases. The material sequenced was memory (CD45RO+) T cells sorted from blood. The source of this sequence is a woman between 18 and 30 years old in good health. CDR3 sequence (DNA): TGTGCCAGGCGGGGGGGGACCGGGGAGCTGTTTTTT. Translating it yields CARRGGTGELFF.